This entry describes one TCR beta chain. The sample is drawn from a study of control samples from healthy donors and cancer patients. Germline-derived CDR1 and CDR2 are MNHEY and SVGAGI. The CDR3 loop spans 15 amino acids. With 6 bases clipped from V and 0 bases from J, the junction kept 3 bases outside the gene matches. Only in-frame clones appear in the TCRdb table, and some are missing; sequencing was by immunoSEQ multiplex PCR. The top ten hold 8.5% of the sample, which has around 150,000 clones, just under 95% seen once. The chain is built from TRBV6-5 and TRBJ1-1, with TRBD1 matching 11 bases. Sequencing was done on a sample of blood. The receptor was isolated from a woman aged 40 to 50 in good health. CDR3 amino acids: CASRGQGGMNTEAFF. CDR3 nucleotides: TGTGCCAGCAGGGGACAGGGGGGGATGAACACTGAAGCTTTCTTT.